The 31 T cell receptor beta chains reported below all come from one sample, sequenced in a study of identical twins. TCRdb independently ran MiXCR on the 5' RACE reads; one entry per CDR3 protein. The sample holds around 570,000 distinct CDR3 sequences, more than 9% seen once. This same sample was also taken into another study, of yellow fever vaccine responses in identical twins.

Sequencing was performed on PBMCs. Receptors originate from a woman under 30 in good health.

Many counts were recorded for this clonotype. The chain combines TRBV24-1 with TRBJ2-1; weak D call: TRBD1 (8 bases). V was cut by 0 bases and J by 7 bases, with 15 bases left in between. The V gene's germline CDR1 is KGHDR and CDR2 SFDVKD. CDR3 length: 16 amino acids. In DNA, the CDR3 is TGTGCCACCAGTGATTTGAGCGGGACAGGTGTGAATGAGCAGTTCTTC. Amino acid sequence: CATSDLSGTGVNEQFF.

There are a few counts of this clonotype. J is TRBJ2-2 and V is TRBV27, with a weak D call TRBD1 (6 bases). This CDR3 has 15 amino acids. Germline lookup yields CDR1 MNHEY and CDR2 SMNVEV (reference sequence). The germline V and J ends were trimmed by 6 bases and 13 bases, with 24 bases remaining between them. CDR3 nucleotides: TGTGCCAGCAGACGGACATCCTATACGACAGGAGGGCTGTTTTTT. This encodes CASRRTSYTTGGLFF.

This clonotype has a count of ten or more. The J gene is TRBJ1-1, the V gene TRBV12-3 or TRBV12-4; 7 nucleotides align to TRBD1. The CDR3 consists of 13 residues. With V trimmed by 7 bases and J by 6 bases, 8 bases remained unmatched. The CDR3 reads CASTPDRFAEAFF. CDR3 sequence (DNA): TGTGCCAGCACCCCGGACAGGTTTGCTGAAGCTTTCTTT.

The chain carries TRBV2 and TRBJ2-1, with a tentative D call TRBD2 (6 bases). Deletions cut 4 bases from V and 0 bases from J, with 10 bases between. The germline CDR1 and CDR2 sequences are SNHLY and FYNNEI. CDR3 length equals 15 residues. The DNA for the CDR3 is TGTGCCAGCAGTGTAGCGGTCAGCTCCTACAATGAGCAGTTCTTC. Translated: CASSVAVSSYNEQFF.

Comment on this clonotype: A much more abundant neighbour one base away suggests this may be a read error. The chain links TRBV6-2 or TRBV6-3 to TRBJ2-7; weak D call: TRBD1 (5 bases). There are 14 residues in the CDR3. The V gene's germline CDR1 is MNHEY and CDR2 SVGEGT. CDR3 sequence (DNA): TGTTCCAGCGACAAACAGGAAGGGGCCTACGAGCAGTACTTC. It codes for CSSDKQEGAYEQYF.

This clonotype was observed many times. The chain couples TRBV10-3 to TRBJ2-7; D may correspond to TRBD1 or TRBD2 (6 bases each). The CDR3 is made up of 15 amino acids. Germline V gene data show CDR1 as ENHRY and CDR2 as SYGVKD. V was pared by 4 bases and J by 2 bases, with 15 bases between. As DNA, the CDR3 is TGTGCCATCAGTGGAAGAGGGGGGAACCCCTACGAGCAGTACTTC. It yields the protein CAISGRGGNPYEQYF.

This clonotype has just a few counts. The junction departs from the called germline gene at one end, perhaps through a read error. The chain uses TRBV30 and TRBJ2-7; TRBD1 matches 9 bases. The germline gives CDR1 GTSNPN, CDR2 SVGIG (reference sequence). The CDR3 is made up of 12 amino acids. As DNA, the CDR3 is TGTGCCTGGAGTCAACAGGGGGCCGAGGAGTACTTC. Translation gives CAWSQQGAEEYF.

This rearrangement joins TRBV7-9 to TRBJ1-4, with TRBD1 matching over 7 bases. This CDR3 has 16 residues. Germline-derived CDR1 and CDR2 are SEHNR and FQNEAQ (reference sequence). Trimming took 1 base from V and 5 from J; bases not matched to a gene: 7. CDR3 DNA: TGTGCCAGCAGCTTAGACCCGGGACAGCTAAATGAAAAACTGTTTTTT. The encoded protein is CASSLDPGQLNEKLFF.

This clonotype was seen at least ten times. This rearrangement joins TRBV7-2 to TRBJ1-4; D gene uncertain. This CDR3 is built from 14 residues. The germline V gene encodes CDR1 SGHTA and CDR2 FQGNSA. Trimming pared 2 bases from V and 2 bases from J, leaving 6 bases between. CDR3 coding DNA: TGTGCCAGCAGCTTACGAGATACTAATGAAAAACTGTTTTTT. Residues: CASSLRDTNEKLFF.

There are a few counts of this clonotype. V is TRBV10-3 and J is TRBJ1-1; 8 bases line up with TRBD1. The CDR3 has 18 residues. The J segment lost 0 bases and the V segment lost 4 bases, leaving 13 bases of the junction unmatched. Germline CDR1 and CDR2: ENHRY and SYGVKD. The CDR3 DNA follows: TGTGCCATCAGTGGGCCCAAGGCAGGGGGCTCCATGAACACTGAAGCTTTCTTT. Translation: CAISGPKAGGSMNTEAFF.

This clonotype was found a few times. The rearrangement joins TRBV24-1 to TRBJ1-1; D is unclear. This CDR3 has 12 residues. The ends were cut back, 6 bases at V and 1 base at J, with 5 bases in the middle. CDR1 is KGHDR, CDR2 SFDVKD, per germline. The CDR3 loop is CATSLGNTEAFF. The CDR3 nucleotides are TGTGCCACCAGTCTCGGGAACACTGAAGCTTTCTTT.

Only a few counts were recorded for this clonotype. The chain couples TRBV3-1 to TRBJ2-4, with D uncertain. Germline V CDR1 and CDR2: LGHDT, YNNKEL (reference sequence). This CDR3 has 14 residues. With 1 base removed from V and 4 bases from J, the gap between germline ends came to 8 bases. The CDR3 spells CASSQAGQKNIQYF. In DNA form, the CDR3 reads TGTGCCAGCAGCCAAGCAGGCCAGAAAAACATTCAGTACTTC.

This chain joins TRBV29-1 and TRBJ2-5; maybe TRBD2 (6 bases). This CDR3 is 12 amino acids long. Trimming cost V 3 bases and J 4 bases, with 9 bases left between them. The germline CDR1 and CDR2 sequences are SQVTM and ANQGSEA. The CDR3 region is CSVEGSGETQYF. CDR3 DNA: TGCAGCGTTGAGGGTAGCGGAGAGACCCAGTACTTC.

Worth noting for this clonotype: This may stem from a read error, because a much larger clone lies one nucleotide away. The V gene is TRBV7-8, the J gene TRBJ2-1; 7 nucleotides match TRBD2. Germline-derived CDR1 and CDR2 are SGHVS and FQNEAQ. The CDR3 runs 17 residues. The ends lost 7 bases at V and 7 bases at J; junction bases unmatched: 19. For the CDR3, the DNA is TGTGCCAGCACCCCCTCGGGCGTTGCGGGAGTACGTAATGAGCAGTTCTTC. Encoded protein: CASTPSGVAGVRNEQFF.

This clonotype has a count of ten or more. The V and J genes are TRBV4-3 and TRBJ2-5; 7 nucleotides match TRBD1. This CDR3 contains 16 residues. Germline V gives CDR1 LGHNA, CDR2 YSLEER. The junction had 8 bases not matched to a gene; V was cut back by 4 bases and J by 0 bases. DNA of the CDR3: TGCGCCAGCAGCCTGGGGACAGCACCGTACCAAGAGACCCAGTACTTC. Translated: CASSLGTAPYQETQYF.

The V and J genes are TRBV20-1 and TRBJ2-1; weak D call: TRBD2 (5 bases). There are 14 residues in the CDR3. V shed 3 bases and J shed 6 bases, with 15 bases lying between them. Germline-derived CDR1 and CDR2 are DFQATT and SNEGSKA (reference sequence). The CDR3 DNA follows: TGCAGTGCTAGTGACTACGACTTCCCCAATGAGCAGTTCTTC. Translating gives CSASDYDFPNEQFF.

This clonotype showed up many times. The chain has TRBV3-1 and TRBJ2-3, with 7 nucleotides matching TRBD2. In germline, CDR1 is LGHDT, CDR2 YNNKEL (reference sequence). The CDR3 length is 16 residues. J gave up 5 bases and V 0 bases, and 8 bases lay outside the gene matches. The CDR3, as DNA: TGTGCCAGCAGCCAAGATCAACTAGCGTGGGGAGATACGCAGTATTTT. Translated: CASSQDQLAWGDTQYF.

The genes are TRBV20-1 and TRBJ2-7, with a possible D match to TRBD1 (5 bases). Trimming shortened V by 6 bases and J by 0 bases, and 15 bases separated the two germline ends. The CDR3 totals 14 residues. Looked up from germline, CDR1 is DFQATT and CDR2 is SNEGSKA (reference sequence). The DNA for the CDR3 is TGCAGTGCCCTGAAAGGGGCTAGCTCCTACGAGCAGTACTTC. Protein: CSALKGASSYEQYF.

This clonotype was found a few times. CDR3 sequence (DNA): TGTGCCAGCAGCTTAATCCAGCTCAGTGGCACAGATACGCAGTATTTT. This codes for CASSLIQLSGTDTQYF. The V call is TRBV7-9, the J call TRBJ2-3; D remains unclear. CDR3 length: 16 residues. The V end was cut by 2 bases, the J end by 1 base, with 13 bases between. Germline CDR1 and CDR2: SEHNR and FQNEAQ (reference sequence).

This clonotype was picked up many times. This sequence joins TRBV4-1 and TRBJ2-3; D is ambiguous. The CDR3 covers 13 residues. Germline-derived CDR1 and CDR2 are MGHRA and YSYEKL. Trimming removed 1 base from V and 5 bases from J, with 7 bases in between. The CDR3 here is CASSQASGDTQYF. The CDR3 bases are TGCGCCAGCAGCCAAGCTTCCGGAGATACGCAGTATTTT.

This clonotype was found a few times. The chain recombines TRBV7-3 with TRBJ2-2; D ambiguous. V shed 3 bases and J shed 1 base, with 9 bases lying between them. The CDR3 is 15 amino acids. Germline CDR1 is SGHTA and CDR2 is FQGTGA. CDR3 residues: CASSFTVKNTGELFF. CDR3 DNA: TGTGCCAGCAGCTTCACAGTAAAGAACACCGGGGAGCTGTTTTTT.

In this sample, this clonotype turned up many times. The chain carries TRBV5-1 and TRBJ1-1; tentatively, D is TRBD1 (6 bases). Germline CDR1 and CDR2: SGHRS and YFSETQ. The CDR3 sequence is 15 residues long. Trimming removed 5 bases from V and 4 bases from J, with 18 bases in between. This chain's CDR3 is CASRSIQGKSTEAFF. For the CDR3, the DNA is TGCGCCAGCAGGTCAATACAGGGTAAATCCACTGAAGCTTTCTTT. The variable domain in full, completed from reference TRBV5-1 and TRBJ1-1, reads KAGVTQTPRYLIKTRGQQVTLSCSPISGHRSVSWYQQTPGQGLQFLFEYFSETQRNKGNFPGRFSGRQFSNSRSEMNVSTLELGDSALYLCASRSIQGKSTEAFFGQGTRLTVV.

J is TRBJ2-3 and V is TRBV7-9, with D hard to call. The V end was cut by 1 base, the J end by 2 bases, with 7 bases between. The germline V gene encodes CDR1 SEHNR and CDR2 FQNEAQ (reference sequence). The CDR3 extends over 14 amino acids. CDR3 coding DNA: TGTGCCAGCAGCTTAGTAAAGGCCACAGATACGCAGTATTTT. It codes for CASSLVKATDTQYF.

This clonotype showed up just a few times. The chain links TRBV6-5 to TRBJ2-3, with a tentative D call TRBD1 (5 bases). The CDR3 totals 19 residues. Germline V gene sequence: CDR1 MNHEY, CDR2 SVGAGI. Between the trimmed V and J ends, which lost 3 bases and 1 base, there was a span of 23 bases. This CDR3 is CASSYSQEGVGVGTDTQYF. CDR3 bases: TGTGCCAGCAGTTATTCTCAGGAAGGGGTAGGGGTCGGCACAGATACGCAGTATTTT.

This clonotype was recorded at least ten times. The V gene is TRBV3-1, the J gene TRBJ2-1, with 7 bases fitting TRBD2. CDR1 is LGHDT and CDR2 is YNNKEL in the germline V gene (reference sequence). The CDR3 extends over 11 amino acids. V shed 8 bases and J 9 bases; nucleotides not matched to a gene: 4. The CDR3 protein is CASSGGGEQFF. CDR3 coding DNA: TGTGCCAGCTCCGGCGGGGGTGAGCAGTTCTTC.

There are many counts of this clonotype. The V gene is TRBV9, the J gene TRBJ1-2, with 12 bases that match TRBD1. V was clipped by 0 bases and J by 6 bases; unmatched bases: 3. CDR3 length: 15 residues. In germline, CDR1 is SGDLS, CDR2 YYNGEE. The CDR3, as DNA: TGTGCCAGCAGCGTAGCTGGGACAGGGGGCCATGGCTACACCTTC. Amino acid sequence: CASSVAGTGGHGYTF.

V usage is TRBV6-2 or TRBV6-3 and J usage is TRBJ1-5, with 10 positions matching TRBD1. Germline V gene sequence: CDR1 MNHEY, CDR2 SVGEGT. The CDR3 spans 16 residues. V was clipped by 4 bases and J by 4 bases; unmatched bases: 7. CDR3 nucleotides: TGTGCCAGCAGTTCGAGGGACAGGGGTGGTAATCAGCCCCAGCATTTT. Protein: CASSSRDRGGNQPQHF.

This sequence joins TRBV6-1 and TRBJ1-5; no reliable D call. Trimming pared 8 bases from V and 5 bases from J, leaving 13 bases between. The CDR3 loop spans 13 amino acids. From germline, CDR1 is MNHNS and CDR2 SASEGT. The CDR3 protein is CASPCDGYQPQHF. The DNA for the CDR3 is TGTGCCAGCCCATGCGACGGCTATCAGCCCCAGCATTTT.

This clonotype has at least ten counts. CDR3 sequence (DNA): TGTGCCAGCAGCTACGACAGGGGATCCTACAATGAGCAGTTCTTC. Residues: CASSYDRGSYNEQFF. The gene calls are TRBV6-2 or TRBV6-3 and TRBJ2-1; 8 bases fit TRBD1. Germline V gives CDR1 MNHEY, CDR2 SVGEGT. The V segment lost 6 bases and the J segment 1 base; nucleotides outside the gene matches: 5. The CDR3 covers 15 residues.

The chain's CDR3 is CASKNPGLAGGAYEQYF. The CDR3, as DNA: TGCGCCAGCAAGAACCCGGGACTAGCGGGAGGAGCCTACGAGCAGTACTTC. The V gene is TRBV10-2, the J gene TRBJ2-7, with 15 bases that match TRBD2. CDR1 is WSHSY and CDR2 is SAAADI in the germline V gene. The V gene end was trimmed by 7 bases and the J gene end by 2 bases; junction bases not matched to a gene: 9. This CDR3 is 17 amino acids long.

The chain is built from TRBV7-2 and TRBJ2-7; the match to TRBD1 covers 7 bases. CDR1 is SGHTA, CDR2 FQGNSA, per germline. V gave up 3 bases and J gave up 2 bases; unmatched junction bases: 4. The CDR3 is 14 residues long. Here the CDR3 DNA reads TGTGCCAGCAGCTTTACCGGGACAGCCTACGAGCAGTACTTC. It specifies CASSFTGTAYEQYF. Combining the CDR3 with reference TRBV7-2 and TRBJ2-7 gives the whole variable domain GAGVSQSPSNKVTEKGKDVELRCDPISGHTALYWYRQSLGQGLEFLIYFQGNSAPDKSGLPSDRFSAERTGGSVSTLTIQRTQQEDSAVYLCASSFTGTAYEQYFGPGTRLTVT.